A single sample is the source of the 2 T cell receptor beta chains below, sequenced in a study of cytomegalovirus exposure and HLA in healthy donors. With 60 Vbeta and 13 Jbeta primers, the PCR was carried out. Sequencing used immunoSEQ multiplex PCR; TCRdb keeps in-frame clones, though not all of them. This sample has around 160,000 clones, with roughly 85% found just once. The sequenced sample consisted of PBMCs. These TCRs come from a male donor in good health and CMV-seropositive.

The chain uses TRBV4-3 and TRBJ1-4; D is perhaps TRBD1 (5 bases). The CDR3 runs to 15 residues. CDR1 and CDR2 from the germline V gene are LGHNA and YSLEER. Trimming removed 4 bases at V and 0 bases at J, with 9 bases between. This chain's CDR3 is CASSLQGATNEKLFF. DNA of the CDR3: TGCGCCAGCAGCCTCCAAGGGGCAACTAATGAAAAACTGTTTTTT.

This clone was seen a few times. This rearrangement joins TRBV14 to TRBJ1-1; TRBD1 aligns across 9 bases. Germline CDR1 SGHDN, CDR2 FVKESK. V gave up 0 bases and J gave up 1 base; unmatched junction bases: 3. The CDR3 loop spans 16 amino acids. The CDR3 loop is CASSQDLGQGNTEAFF. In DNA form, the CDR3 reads TGTGCCAGCAGCCAAGATCTGGGACAGGGGAACACTGAAGCTTTCTTT.